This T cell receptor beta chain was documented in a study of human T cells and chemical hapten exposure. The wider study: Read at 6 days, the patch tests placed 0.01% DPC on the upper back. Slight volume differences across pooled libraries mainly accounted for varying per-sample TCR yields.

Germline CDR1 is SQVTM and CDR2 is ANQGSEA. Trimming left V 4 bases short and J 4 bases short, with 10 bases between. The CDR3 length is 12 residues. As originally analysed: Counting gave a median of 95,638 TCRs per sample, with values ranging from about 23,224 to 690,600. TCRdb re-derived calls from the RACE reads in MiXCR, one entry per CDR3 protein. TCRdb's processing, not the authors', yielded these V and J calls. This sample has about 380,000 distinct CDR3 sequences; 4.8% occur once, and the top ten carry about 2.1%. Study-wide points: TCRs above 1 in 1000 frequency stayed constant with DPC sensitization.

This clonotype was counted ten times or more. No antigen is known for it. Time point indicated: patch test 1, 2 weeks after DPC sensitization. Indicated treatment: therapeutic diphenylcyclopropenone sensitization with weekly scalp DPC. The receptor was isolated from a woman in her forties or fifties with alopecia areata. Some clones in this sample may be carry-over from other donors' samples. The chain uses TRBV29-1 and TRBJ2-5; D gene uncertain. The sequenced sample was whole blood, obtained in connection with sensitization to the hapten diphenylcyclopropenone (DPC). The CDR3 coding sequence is TGCAGCGTTGGTTCCGGGCGAGAGACCCAGTACTTC. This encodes CSVGSGRETQYF.